The 13 T cell receptor beta chains reported below all come from one sample, sequenced in a study of Graves' ophthalmopathy and Graves' hyperthyroidism (dated by TCRdb to 2016 to 2019). The instrument was an Illumina HiSeq 2000. TCR beta CDR3 regions were amplified from RNA transcripts for repertoire sequencing. The first round was an RT-PCR using HTBI primers with the Qiagen OneStep RT-PCR kit, and this first round was followed by a second-round multiplex PCR, then size selection and purification. Using fastp at Q25 and MiXCR, TCRdb reprocessed the public reads and kept productive beta chains. One record per CDR3 amino acid sequence lists the most common genes and DNA. Within this sample are almost 400,000 distinct CDR3 sequences, with approximately 20% of them counted one time only. Of the sample, approximately 1.4% is held by the ten largest clones. What was sequenced was peripheral blood. The origin of the receptors is a woman aged 18-30 years with Graves' ophthalmopathy. Donor details come from another sample of the same person, matched by shared clones.

In this sample, this clonotype turned up many times. J is TRBJ2-7 and V is TRBV5-5; D is unresolved. V lost 2 bases, J lost 5 bases, and 17 bases lay in between. CDR3 size: 15 residues. Looked up from germline, CDR1 is SGHKS and CDR2 is YYEKEE (reference sequence). CDR3 loop: CASSLSSIPGDEQYF. The CDR3 DNA reads as TGTGCCAGCAGCTTATCGTCAATCCCTGGCGACGAGCAGTACTTC.

The V and J genes are TRBV2 and TRBJ2-5, with D unclear. Trimming pared 7 bases from V and 1 base from J, leaving 10 bases between. Germline V gives CDR1 SNHLY, CDR2 FYNNEI. This CDR3 has 13 residues. CDR3 residues: CASTGPSQETQYF. The CDR3 DNA reads as TGTGCCAGCACCGGACCGAGCCAAGAGACCCAGTACTTC.

This clonotype was observed a handful of times. The chain links TRBV27 to TRBJ1-1; a possible D gene is TRBD1 (6 bases). The CDR3 length is 12 residues. From germline, CDR1 is MNHEY and CDR2 SMNVEV (reference sequence). V dropped 6 bases and J dropped 6 bases, with 11 bases sitting between them. The CDR3 DNA reads as TGTGCCAGCAGAGAACAGGGATCTGAAGCTTTCTTT. Amino acids: CASREQGSEAFF.

This clonotype was detected many times. V and J are TRBV20-1 and TRBJ2-5, with D perhaps TRBD1 (5 bases). CDR1 is DFQATT, CDR2 SNEGSKA, per germline (reference sequence). Trimming cost V 4 bases and J 4 bases, with 22 bases left between them. The CDR3 covers 16 residues. The chain's CDR3 is CSANPRTPRPTETQYF. The CDR3 bases are TGCAGTGCTAATCCAAGGACACCCCGACCGACAGAGACCCAGTACTTC.

This clonotype was seen ten or more times. This chain links TRBV30 with TRBJ1-6, with D uncertain. This CDR3 is 13 amino acids long. Germline assignment: CDR1 GTSNPN and CDR2 SVGIG (reference sequence). The V gene lost 0 bases and the J gene lost 10 bases, with 10 bases spanning the gap. The CDR3 DNA is TGTGCCTGGAGTGTTGGTTGGAGGTCACCCCTCCACTTT. It translates to CAWSVGWRSPLHF.

This clonotype has ten or more counts. The chain uses TRBV5-5 and TRBJ1-2, with D maybe TRBD1 (5 bases). The CDR3 has 14 amino acids. The V end lost 4 bases, the J end lost 4 bases, and 14 bases lay between the germline ends. Germline CDR1 is SGHKS and CDR2 is YYEKEE (reference sequence). The CDR3 DNA is TGTGCCAGCAGCCGAATGGACATTGGCTATGGCTACACCTTC. It specifies CASSRMDIGYGYTF.

This clonotype was observed at least ten times. The V gene is TRBV28, the J gene TRBJ2-7; D might be TRBD1 or TRBD2, each matching 6 bases. The CDR3 is 14 amino acids. In germline, CDR1 is MDHEN, CDR2 SYDVKM. Trimming took 6 bases from V and 2 from J, leaving 14 bases between them. DNA for the CDR3: TGTGCCAGCAGCTTGACGGAGGGGGCCTACGAGCAGTACTTC. Protein product: CASSLTEGAYEQYF.

This clonotype has a count of ten or more. The genes are TRBV7-8 and TRBJ1-1, with a possible D match to TRBD1 (5 bases). The V end was cut by 6 bases, the J end by 1 base, with 12 bases between. The CDR3 sequence is 14 residues long. Germline V gene lookup returns CDR1 SGHVS and CDR2 FQNEAQ. CDR3 in amino acids: CASSSSGGNTEAFF. CDR3 coding DNA: TGTGCCAGCAGTTCGTCTGGGGGGAACACTGAAGCTTTCTTT.

The sample holds a few counts of this clonotype. A much larger clone differs from this one at a single base, so this may be a read error. V gene TRBV20-1 combines with J gene TRBJ1-1; 8 bases align to TRBD1. Trimming took 5 bases from V and 1 from J; bases not matched to a gene: 3. Germline loops: CDR1 DFQATT, CDR2 SNEGSKA (reference sequence). The CDR3 sequence is 13 residues long. DNA for the CDR3: TGCAGTGCTTGGGACAGGACGAACACTGAAGCTTTCTTT. It codes for CSAWDRTNTEAFF.

This clonotype has ten or more counts. This chain joins TRBV28 and TRBJ1-6, with D hard to call. CDR1 MDHEN and CDR2 SYDVKM come from the germline V gene. Trimming left V 5 bases short and J 7 bases short, with 6 bases between. This CDR3 contains 12 residues. The CDR3 nucleotides read TGTGCCAGCAGTCCTCCCAATTCACCCCTCCACTTT. This translates into CASSPPNSPLHF.

The V gene is TRBV4-2, the J gene TRBJ1-5; TRBD1 matches 8 bases. Trimming at V came to 4 bases and at J to 0 bases, leaving 8 bases not matched to a gene. Germline V gene sequence: CDR1 LGHNA, CDR2 YNFKEQ. The CDR3 covers 17 residues. This CDR3 is CASSLTPDRDSNQPQHF. The CDR3 coding sequence is TGTGCCAGCAGCCTGACACCGGACAGGGATAGCAATCAGCCCCAGCATTTT.

This clonotype came up a few times. This chain uses TRBV20-1 with TRBJ2-2, with D unclear. Germline CDR1 and CDR2: DFQATT and SNEGSKA (reference sequence). V was clipped by 1 base and J by 0 bases, with 9 bases between them. This CDR3 contains 15 residues. The CDR3 region is CSARVAETNTGELFF. The CDR3 DNA reads TGCAGTGCTAGAGTGGCAGAGACGAACACCGGGGAGCTGTTTTTT.

This clonotype was recorded at least ten times. The chain has TRBV12-3 or TRBV12-4 and TRBJ2-5; 7 bases are a match to TRBD1. Losses at the gene ends were 5 bases for V and 5 bases for J; bases not matched to a gene: 11. This CDR3 region has 15 residues. CDR3 nucleotides: TGTGCCAGCAGTGCCAACAGGGGTGTGAAGGAGACCCAGTACTTC. This encodes CASSANRGVKETQYF.